This is a list of T cell receptor beta chains from one sample in a study of blood T cells in healthy people across ages. TCRdb fed the 5' RACE reads into MiXCR, producing one record per CDR3 protein. Of roughly 830,000 distinct CDR3 sequences detected, approximately 67% appear once; the ten largest clones hold about a quarter. Sequencing was done on a sample of blood. The receptors originated from a man aged 25-45 years in good health. The CDR3 runs from the conserved cysteine through the conserved F or W. D genes are given only for firm matches. A row's size may be missing; if present it is once, few, many or a size class.

clone_size	v_call	d_call	j_call	cdr3_aa	cdr3_nt
NA	TRBV7-2	NA	TRBJ2-3	CASSLYRDADTQYF	TGTGCCAGCAGCTTGTACAGGGACGCAGATACGCAGTATTTT
NA	TRBV7-2	NA	TRBJ2-1	CASSLSGASNEQFF	TGTGCCAGCAGCTTATCGGGGGCCAGCAATGAGCAGTTCTTC
NA	TRBV7-2	NA	TRBJ1-2	CASSPDPRGAYYGYTF	TGTGCCAGCAGCCCGGATCCTCGGGGTGCCTATTATGGCTACACCTTC
NA	TRBV15	NA	TRBJ1-6	CATGASYNSPLHF	TGTGCCACCGGGGCCTCCTATAATTCACCCCTCCACTTT
NA	TRBV6-1	TRBD2	TRBJ2-5	CASSLSGGPGTHYNEQYF	TGTGCCAGCAGCCTGAGCGGGGGGCCAGGCACCCACTACAATGAGCAGTACTTC
NA	TRBV27	NA	TRBJ2-3	CASSLGAGVGTQYF	TGTGCCAGCAGTTTGGGGGCGGGGGTGGGTACGCAGTATTTT
NA	TRBV6-6	NA	TRBJ2-2	CASSYSRTGNTGELFF	TGTGCCAGCAGTTACTCCCGTACGGGTAATACCGGGGAGCTGTTTTTT
NA	TRBV28	NA	TRBJ2-7	CASSLFRGSLAQEEQYF	TGTGCCAGCAGTTTATTCCGAGGATCCCTCGCCCAAGAAGAGCAGTACTTC
NA	TRBV4-2	NA	TRBJ2-7	CASSQPTEGALREQYF	TGTGCCAGCAGCCAACCTACGGAGGGGGCTCTTAGGGAGCAGTACTTC
once	TRBV27	NA	TRBJ2-3	CTSSPKEEVYLQGTQYF	TGTACCAGCAGTCCGAAGGAAGAAGTATATTTACAGGGTACGCAGTATTTT
NA	TRBV7-2	TRBD2	TRBJ2-3	CASSLEGGVTTDTQYF	TGTGCCAGCAGCTTAGAGGGAGGGGTAACCACAGATACGCAGTATTTT